Included here is one T cell receptor (beta chain) sequence, with context. The antigen is undetermined. PCR primers comprised 60 Vbeta and 13 Jbeta primers. The protocol was immunoSEQ multiplex PCR, while the TCRdb copy is restricted to in-frame clones and leaves out a portion. The sample contains 180,000 or so clones, approximately 78% of which appear only once. The data derive from a study of cytomegalovirus exposure and HLA in healthy donors. The study's findings and limits: Most subjects' HLA-A and HLA-B alleles were reportedly predicted from TCR beta sequences.

This CDR3 spans 14 amino acids. The V end lost 3 bases, the J end lost 8 bases, and 16 bases lay between the germline ends. Germline values: CDR1 SGHDN, CDR2 FVKESK. The genes are TRBV14 and TRBJ1-2; D is unclear. The receptor was derived from a woman in her forties or fifties in good health and CMV-seropositive. The source material was PBMCs. DNA for the CDR3: TGTGCCAGCAGCCAGCGGCGGGAGTTTGTGGGCTACACCTTC. It translates to CASSQRREFVGYTF. Supplemented by reference TRBV14 and TRBJ1-2, the full variable domain reads EAGVTQFPSHSVIEKGQTVTLRCDPISGHDNLYWYRRVMGKEIKFLLHFVKESKQDESGMPNNRFLAERTGGTYSTLKVQPAELEDSGVYFCASSQRREFVGYTFGSGTRLTVV.